This TCR beta chain is drawn from a study of blood T cell repertoires in COVID-19. Overall study: PBMCs, B-cell-depleted T cells, or T cells provided the cDNA or gDNA that made up the material.

The CDR3 has 13 amino acids. Trimming took 6 bases from V and 5 from J, leaving 13 bases between them. In the authors' workflow: Quantification of nucleated cells was approximated via reference gene primer amplification. TCRdb's table, derived via immunoSEQ multiplex PCR, lists solely in-frame clones and lacks some. V and J calls and clone size are those listed in that table; D and trimming were worked out from the DNA. The sample carries about 76,000 clones, 90% recorded once. The receptor's source is a human donor in a cohort sampled during active COVID-19. The sample consisted of peripheral blood. The chain uses TRBV12-3 or TRBV12-4 and TRBJ1-1, with D maybe TRBD1 (6 bases). The CDR3 DNA is TGTGCCAGCAGCACAGGGCCGGGGACTGAAGCTTTCTTT. This sequence encodes CASSTGPGTEAFF.